These 23 T cell receptor beta chains were sequenced from one sample in a study of cytomegalovirus exposure and HLA in healthy donors. A multiplex PCR was run with 60 Vbeta primers and 13 Jbeta primers. The assay was immunoSEQ multiplex PCR, and TCRdb's table has in-frame clones only and misses some. The table shows about 280,000 clones, with 70% to 90% occurring only once. Sequenced sample: PBMCs. These receptors all come from a young woman in good health and CMV-seronegative.

This chain connects TRBV29-1 to TRBJ2-3; D might be TRBD2 (6 bases). This CDR3 region has 13 residues. Germline V lookup: CDR1 SQVTM, CDR2 ANQGSEA. V was shortened by 7 bases and J by 4 bases, with 15 bases between the two germline ends. The CDR3 is CSARREGADTQYF. The CDR3 bases are TGCAGCGCGCGGAGGGAAGGGGCAGATACGCAGTATTTT.

This rearrangement joins TRBV7-6 to TRBJ2-1; 9 bases fit TRBD2. The CDR3 has 13 residues. Germline CDR1 SGHVS, CDR2 FNYEAQ. V lost 5 bases to trimming and J lost 9 bases; unmatched junction nucleotides: 5. CDR3 bases: TGTGCCAGCAGCACGGGACTAGCCAGTGAGCAGTTCTTC. Its protein is CASSTGLASEQFF.

This clone was counted only a few times. The J gene is TRBJ1-5, the V gene TRBV27, with 8 nucleotides matching TRBD1. This CDR3 spans 15 amino acids. V shed 2 bases and J 0 bases; nucleotides not matched to a gene: 0. In germline, CDR1 is MNHEY, CDR2 SMNVEV (reference sequence). CDR3 sequence: CASSLGQGSNQPQHF. CDR3 in DNA: TGTGCCAGCAGTTTAGGACAGGGTAGCAATCAGCCCCAGCATTTT.

To note about this clone: At the DNA level, this CDR3 is encoded by other sequences in the same sample as well. The chain combines TRBV4-1 with TRBJ1-6; no reliable D call. The CDR3 is 15 residues long. CDR1 is MGHRA, CDR2 YSYEKL, per germline. The V gene lost 4 bases and the J gene lost 7 bases, with 14 bases spanning the gap. CDR3 DNA sequence: TGCGCCAGCAGCCCTGAACCTTACCAGAATTCACCCCTCCACTTT. Protein: CASSPEPYQNSPLHF.

The genes are TRBV7-2 and TRBJ1-6; 9 bases are a match to TRBD1. The trim removed 7 bases at V and 10 bases at J, leaving 5 bases unmatched. CDR1 is SGHTA, CDR2 FQGNSA, per germline. This CDR3 is 13 amino acids long. In DNA form, the CDR3 reads TGTGCCAGCACCGGGACAGGGTCCTCACCCCTCCACTTT. It specifies CASTGTGSSPLHF.

This clone was seen a single time. This chain uses TRBV9 with TRBJ2-5; 8 bases agree with TRBD2. Per germline, CDR1 SGDLS and CDR2 YYNGEE. This CDR3 spans 14 amino acids. After removal of 1 base from V and 3 bases from J, the junction contained 2 bases not matched to a gene. CDR3 loop: CASSVRAGEETQYF. CDR3 sequence (DNA): TGTGCCAGCAGCGTACGAGCGGGGGAAGAGACCCAGTACTTC. The full variable domain, completed using reference TRBV9 and TRBJ2-5, is DSGVTQTPKHLITATGQRVTLRCSPRSGDLSVYWYQQSLDQGLQFLIQYYNGEERAKGNILERFSAQQFPDLHSELNLSSLELGDSALYFCASSVRAGEETQYFGPGTRLLVL.

The V call is TRBV19, the J call TRBJ1-1; TRBD1 matches 7 bases. The CDR3 consists of 17 residues. Per germline, CDR1 LNHDA and CDR2 SQIVND (reference sequence). J lost 1 base, V lost 0 bases, and 8 bases had no gene match. The CDR3 loop reads CASSIDPARGWNTEAFF. CDR3 nucleotide sequence: TGTGCCAGTAGTATAGATCCCGCCAGGGGGTGGAACACTGAAGCTTTCTTT.

The rearrangement joins TRBV4-1 to TRBJ2-1; 12 nucleotides match TRBD2. This CDR3 is built from 15 residues. Germline loops: CDR1 MGHRA, CDR2 YSYEKL. With 6 bases clipped from V and 4 bases from J, the junction kept 4 bases outside the gene matches. The CDR3 nucleotides read TGCGCCAGCAGGCACCTAGCGGGGGGGTACAATGAGCAGTTCTTC. Translating gives CASRHLAGGYNEQFF.

The chain recombines TRBV9 with TRBJ2-5, with D possibly TRBD2 on 7 matching bases. The length of the CDR3 is 15 residues. V was trimmed by 0 bases and J by 4 bases, leaving 13 bases between them. Germline V gene sequence: CDR1 SGDLS, CDR2 YYNGEE. CDR3 amino acids: CASSVGNGGRETQYF. The CDR3 nucleotides read TGTGCCAGCAGCGTAGGGAACGGGGGGCGAGAGACCCAGTACTTC. The variable domain in full, with the rest retrieved from reference TRBV9 and TRBJ2-5, is DSGVTQTPKHLITATGQRVTLRCSPRSGDLSVYWYQQSLDQGLQFLIQYYNGEERAKGNILERFSAQQFPDLHSELNLSSLELGDSALYFCASSVGNGGRETQYFGPGTRLLVL.

This sequence joins TRBV5-4 and TRBJ1-1; no firm D call. The germline V gene has CDR1 SGHNT and CDR2 YYREEE (reference sequence). V lost 3 bases to trimming and J lost 6 bases, with 15 bases between them. The CDR3 totals 14 residues. In nucleotides, the CDR3 is TGTGCCAGCAGCTCGGGGTCTATTGTCCCTGAAGCTTTCTTT. Amino acids: CASSSGSIVPEAFF.

The rearrangement joins TRBV9 to TRBJ1-2; 10 bases match TRBD1. The CDR3 spans 16 residues. The V gene end was trimmed by 2 bases and the J gene end by 1 base; junction bases not matched to a gene: 5. Germline CDR1 SGDLS, CDR2 YYNGEE. CDR3 in amino acids: CASSVFRTGGNYGYTF. The CDR3 DNA is TGTGCCAGCAGCGTGTTCAGGACAGGGGGTAACTATGGCTACACCTTC.

The J gene is TRBJ1-1, the V gene TRBV5-6, with a possible D match to TRBD1 (6 bases). CDR3 length: 14 amino acids. Trimming shortened V by 3 bases and J by 5 bases, and 14 bases separated the two germline ends. Germline V gene lookup returns CDR1 SGHDT and CDR2 YYEEEE. The CDR3 sequence: CASSSYDRRTEAFF. In DNA form, the CDR3 reads TGTGCCAGCAGCTCATACGACAGGCGGACTGAAGCTTTCTTT.

This clone was detected once. The V and J genes are TRBV7-6 and TRBJ1-1; D unresolved. Germline loops: CDR1 SGHVS, CDR2 FNYEAQ. V was cut by 1 base and J by 6 bases, with 6 bases left in between. The CDR3 has 12 residues. The CDR3 loop reads CASSLGRAEAFF. For the CDR3, the DNA is TGTGCCAGCAGCTTAGGACGGGCTGAAGCTTTCTTT. Drawing the rest from reference TRBV7-6 and TRBJ1-1, the complete variable domain is GAGVSQSPRYKVTKRGQDVALRCDPISGHVSLYWYRQALGQGPEFLTYFNYEAQQDKSGLPNDRFSAERPEGSISTLTIQRTEQRDSAMYRCASSLGRAEAFFGQGTRLTVV.

This sequence joins TRBV12-5 and TRBJ1-5; D perhaps matches TRBD1 (6 bases). CDR1 LGHNT and CDR2 FRNRAP come from the germline V gene. The CDR3 has 14 residues. Trimming took off 7 bases at V and 0 bases at J, with 10 bases between the two ends. As DNA, the CDR3 is TGTGCTAGTGCCCGGACAGTTAGCAATCAGCCCCAGCATTTT. This codes for CASARTVSNQPQHF.

This chain uses TRBV6-5 with TRBJ2-7; 7 bases are shared with TRBD1. Trimming removed 6 bases from V and 5 bases from J; junction bases left unmatched: 7. Germline V gene sequence: CDR1 MNHEY, CDR2 SVGAGI. This CDR3 region has 13 residues. The CDR3 DNA sequence: TGTGCCAGCAGGTCCGGGACAGATCACGAGCAGTACTTC. It specifies CASRSGTDHEQYF.

The chain uses TRBV6-1 and TRBJ2-7; 10 bases are a match to TRBD1. V was pared by 6 bases and J by 3 bases, with 8 bases of the junction left unmatched. This CDR3 region has 15 residues. In germline, CDR1 is MNHNS, CDR2 SASEGT. The CDR3 sequence: CASRPGQGTDYEQYF. The CDR3 DNA is TGTGCCAGCAGGCCGGGACAGGGGACTGACTACGAGCAGTACTTC.

The CDR3 is CASSISGGRATDTQYF. The CDR3 nucleotides read TGTGCCAGCAGCATCAGCGGGGGACGGGCCACAGATACGCAGTATTTT. J is TRBJ2-3 and V is TRBV11-2; 8 bases align to TRBD2. Trimming cost V 5 bases and J 2 bases; bases outside gene matches: 9. In germline, CDR1 is SGHAT, CDR2 FQNNGV. The CDR3 sequence is 16 residues long.

The J gene is TRBJ1-2, the V gene TRBV5-1, with 8 bases that match TRBD1. Per germline, CDR1 SGHRS and CDR2 YFSETQ. V lost 4 bases to trimming and J lost 6 bases; unmatched junction nucleotides: 8. The CDR3 consists of 14 residues. The CDR3 DNA reads as TGCGCCAGCAGCGGTATCGGACAGGGTGATGGCTACACCTTC. This translates into CASSGIGQGDGYTF.

J is TRBJ2-7 and V is TRBV5-6; D perhaps matches TRBD2 (5 bases). The ends were cut back, 4 bases at V and 7 bases at J, with 15 bases in the middle. Looked up from germline, CDR1 is SGHDT and CDR2 is YYEEEE. The CDR3 contains 13 residues. CDR3: CASSDGSSGEQYF. CDR3 nucleotides: TGTGCCAGCAGCGATGGAAGCTCGGGGGAGCAGTACTTC. Filled out from reference TRBV5-6 and TRBJ2-7, the complete variable domain reads DAGVTQSPTHLIKTRGQQVTLRCSPKSGHDTVSWYQQALGQGPQFIFQYYEEEERQRGNFPDRFSGHQFPNYSSELNVNALLLGDSALYLCASSDGSSGEQYFGPGTRLTVT.

This clone was seen only a few times. This chain connects TRBV6-1 to TRBJ2-5, with TRBD1 matching over 8 bases. CDR3 length equals 18 residues. CDR1 MNHNS and CDR2 SASEGT come from the germline V gene. With V trimmed by 1 base and J by 1 base, 11 bases remained unmatched. The CDR3 sequence: CASSEGWAGGVLQETQYF. The CDR3 nucleotides are TGTGCCAGCAGTGAAGGGTGGGCAGGGGGCGTGCTCCAAGAGACCCAGTACTTC.

This clone was counted once. The rearrangement uses TRBV10-1 and TRBJ2-7; TRBD2 matches at 9 bases. The CDR3 sequence is 15 residues long. Germline V gives CDR1 WNHNN, CDR2 SYGVQD (reference sequence). Trimming at V came to 3 bases and at J to 2 bases, leaving 5 bases not matched to a gene. The CDR3 sequence: CASSESRGGPYEQYF. Here the CDR3 DNA reads TGCGCCAGCAGTGAATCGCGGGGGGGACCCTACGAGCAGTACTTC.

The chain joins TRBV5-5 to TRBJ1-6; TRBD1 matches 8 bases. CDR3 length: 15 residues. The germline V gene has CDR1 SGHKS and CDR2 YYEKEE (reference sequence). With 4 bases clipped from V and 8 bases from J, the junction kept 8 bases outside the gene matches. The CDR3 bases are TGTGCCAGCAGCGATAGACAGGGGTGGGATTCACCCCTCCACTTT. This translates into CASSDRQGWDSPLHF. The whole variable domain, remainder taken from reference TRBV5-5 and TRBJ1-6, is DAGVTQSPTHLIKTRGQQVTLRCSPISGHKSVSWYQQVLGQGPQFIFQYYEKEERGRGNFPDRFSARQFPNYSSELNVNALLLGDSALYLCASSDRQGWDSPLHFGNGTRLTVT.

The chain uses TRBV23-1 and TRBJ2-5, with TRBD1 as a possible D gene (6 bases). TRBV23-1 counts as an open reading frame of uncertain function. The CDR3 runs 16 residues. V was pared by 9 bases and J by 3 bases, with 23 bases between. CDR3 residues: CASIQGEGDFKETQYF. The CDR3 bases are TGCGCCAGTATACAGGGTGAGGGGGATTTTAAAGAGACCCAGTACTTC.